The clone carrying this TCR beta chain was seen many times. What it binds is not known. This record comes from a study of T cells in Graves' hyperthyroidism and ophthalmopathy. Findings and limits, study-wide: In the blood, most expanded thyroid clonotypes above 0.001 appeared as well.

Amplified TCR beta CDR3 regions derived from RNA transcripts. The primer set for the first-round RT-PCR of the TCR CDR3 was HTBI. TCRdb re-called the multiplex PCR reads through MiXCR, storing one row per CDR3 protein. The table has approximately 410,000 distinct CDR3 sequences, over 12% seen once. Trimming stripped 1 base from V and 4 bases from J, with 13 bases between. The CDR3 is 14 amino acids. In germline, CDR1 is SQVTM, CDR2 ANQGSEA. Sequences were obtained from blood. The TCR was taken from a man in his late teens or twenties with Graves' ophthalmopathy. The chain recombines TRBV29-1 with TRBJ1-1; D remains ambiguous. CDR3 protein: CSVEVWGTATEAFF. CDR3 DNA: TGCAGCGTTGAAGTATGGGGAACGGCCACTGAAGCTTTCTTT. Together with reference TRBV29-1 and TRBJ1-1, the CDR3 gives the full variable domain: SAVISQKPSRDICQRGTSLTIQCQVDSQVTMMFWYRQQPGQSLTLIATANQGSEATYESGFVIDKFPISRPNLTFSTLTVSNMSPEDSSIYLCSVEVWGTATEAFFGQGTRLTVV.